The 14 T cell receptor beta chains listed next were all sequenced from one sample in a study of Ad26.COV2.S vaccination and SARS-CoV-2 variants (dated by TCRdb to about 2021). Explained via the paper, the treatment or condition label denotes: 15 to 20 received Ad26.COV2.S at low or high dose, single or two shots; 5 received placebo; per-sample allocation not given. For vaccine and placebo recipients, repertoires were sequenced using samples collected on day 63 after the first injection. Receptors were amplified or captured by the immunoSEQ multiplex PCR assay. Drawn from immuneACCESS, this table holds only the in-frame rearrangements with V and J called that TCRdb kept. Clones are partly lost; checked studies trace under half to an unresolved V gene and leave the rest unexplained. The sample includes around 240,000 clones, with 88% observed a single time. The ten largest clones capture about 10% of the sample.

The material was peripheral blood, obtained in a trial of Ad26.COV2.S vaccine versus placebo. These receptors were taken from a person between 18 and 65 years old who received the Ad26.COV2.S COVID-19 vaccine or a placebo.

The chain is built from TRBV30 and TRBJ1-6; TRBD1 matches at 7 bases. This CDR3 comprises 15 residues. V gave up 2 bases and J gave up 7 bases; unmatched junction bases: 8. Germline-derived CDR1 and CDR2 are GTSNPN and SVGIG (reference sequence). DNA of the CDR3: TGTGCCTGGAGTACCGGACAGGCTTTAAATTCACCCCTCCACTTT. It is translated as CAWSTGQALNSPLHF.

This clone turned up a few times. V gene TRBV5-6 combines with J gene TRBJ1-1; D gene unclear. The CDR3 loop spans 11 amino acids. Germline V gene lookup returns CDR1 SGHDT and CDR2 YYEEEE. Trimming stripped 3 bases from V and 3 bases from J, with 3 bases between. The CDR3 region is CASSYHTEAFF. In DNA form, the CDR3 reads TGTGCCAGCAGCTACCACACTGAAGCTTTCTTT.

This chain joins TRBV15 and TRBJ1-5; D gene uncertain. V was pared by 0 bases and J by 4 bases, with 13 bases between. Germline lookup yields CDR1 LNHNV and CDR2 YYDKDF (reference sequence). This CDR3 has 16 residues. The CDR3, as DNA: TGTGCCACCAGCAGAGATCCAGTGGCAGGAAATCAGCCCCAGCATTTT. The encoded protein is CATSRDPVAGNQPQHF.

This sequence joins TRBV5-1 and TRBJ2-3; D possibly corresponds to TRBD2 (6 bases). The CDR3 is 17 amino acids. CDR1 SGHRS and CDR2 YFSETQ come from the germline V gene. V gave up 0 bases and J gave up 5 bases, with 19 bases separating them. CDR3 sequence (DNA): TGCGCCAGCAGCTTGGGACCGGCGGGACCAAGTGAAGATACGCAGTATTTT. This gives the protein CASSLGPAGPSEDTQYF.

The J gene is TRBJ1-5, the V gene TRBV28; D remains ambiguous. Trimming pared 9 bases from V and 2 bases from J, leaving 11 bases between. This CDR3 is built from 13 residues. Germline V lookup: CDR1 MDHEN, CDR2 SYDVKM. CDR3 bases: TGTGCCAGTGGAGGAGGTGGCAATCAGCCCCAGCATTTT. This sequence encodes CASGGGGNQPQHF.

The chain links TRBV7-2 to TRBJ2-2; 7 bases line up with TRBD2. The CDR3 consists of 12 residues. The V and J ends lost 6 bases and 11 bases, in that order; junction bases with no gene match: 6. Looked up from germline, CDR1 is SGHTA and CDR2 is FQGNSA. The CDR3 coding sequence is TGTGCCAGCAGGAGACTAGCCCACGAGCTGTTTTTT. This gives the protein CASRRLAHELFF. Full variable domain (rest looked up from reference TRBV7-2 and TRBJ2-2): GAGVSQSPSNKVTEKGKDVELRCDPISGHTALYWYRQSLGQGLEFLIYFQGNSAPDKSGLPSDRFSAERTGGSVSTLTIQRTQQEDSAVYLCASRRLAHELFFGEGSRLTVL.

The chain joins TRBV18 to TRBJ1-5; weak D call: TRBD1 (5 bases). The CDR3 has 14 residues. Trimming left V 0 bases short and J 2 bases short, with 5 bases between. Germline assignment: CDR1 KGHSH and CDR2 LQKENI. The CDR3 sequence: CASSPPGGNQPQHF. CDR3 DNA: TGTGCCAGCTCACCACCGGGGGGCAATCAGCCCCAGCATTTT.

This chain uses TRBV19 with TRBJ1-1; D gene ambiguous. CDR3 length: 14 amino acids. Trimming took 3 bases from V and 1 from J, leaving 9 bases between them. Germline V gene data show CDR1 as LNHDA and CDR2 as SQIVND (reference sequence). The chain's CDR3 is CASSIDLTNTEAFF. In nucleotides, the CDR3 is TGTGCCAGTAGTATCGATCTCACGAACACTGAAGCTTTCTTT.

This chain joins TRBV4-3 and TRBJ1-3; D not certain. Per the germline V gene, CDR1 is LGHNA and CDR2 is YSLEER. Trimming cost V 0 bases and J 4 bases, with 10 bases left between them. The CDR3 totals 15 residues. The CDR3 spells CASSQDYRGGNTIYF. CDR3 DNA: TGCGCCAGCAGCCAAGATTACCGTGGGGGAAACACCATATATTTT.

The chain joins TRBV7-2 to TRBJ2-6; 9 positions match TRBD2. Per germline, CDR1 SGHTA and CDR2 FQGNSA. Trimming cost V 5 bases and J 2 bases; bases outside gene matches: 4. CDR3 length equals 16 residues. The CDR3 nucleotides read TGTGCCAGCAGCCAAGCGGGGGGCGCTGGGGCCAACGTCCTGACTTTC. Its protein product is CASSQAGGAGANVLTF.

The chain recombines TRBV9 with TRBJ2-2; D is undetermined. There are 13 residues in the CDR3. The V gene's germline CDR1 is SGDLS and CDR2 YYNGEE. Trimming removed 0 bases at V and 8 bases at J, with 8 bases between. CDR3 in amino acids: CASSVGPTGELFF. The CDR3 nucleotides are TGTGCCAGCAGCGTAGGCCCCACGGGGGAGCTGTTTTTT.

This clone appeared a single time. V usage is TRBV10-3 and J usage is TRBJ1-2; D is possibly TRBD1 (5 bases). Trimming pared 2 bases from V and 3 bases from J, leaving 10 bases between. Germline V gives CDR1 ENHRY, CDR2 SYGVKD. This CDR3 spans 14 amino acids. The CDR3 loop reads CAISERGSDYGYTF. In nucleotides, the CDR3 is TGTGCCATCAGTGAGCGGGGCAGTGACTATGGCTACACCTTC.

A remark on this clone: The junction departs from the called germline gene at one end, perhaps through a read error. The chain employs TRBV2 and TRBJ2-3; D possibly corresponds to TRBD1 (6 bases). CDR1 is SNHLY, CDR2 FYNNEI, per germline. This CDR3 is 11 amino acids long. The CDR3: CASGAQGWPNF. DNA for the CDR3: TGTGCCAGCGGGGCACAGGGATGGCCGAATTTT.

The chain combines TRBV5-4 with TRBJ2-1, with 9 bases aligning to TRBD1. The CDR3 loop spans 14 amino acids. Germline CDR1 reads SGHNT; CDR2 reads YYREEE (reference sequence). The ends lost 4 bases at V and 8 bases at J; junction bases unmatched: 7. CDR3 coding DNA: TGTGCCAGCAGCCACGGACAGGGGTACTATGAGCAGTTCTTC. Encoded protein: CASSHGQGYYEQFF. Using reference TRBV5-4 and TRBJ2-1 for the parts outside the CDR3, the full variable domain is ETGVTQSPTHLIKTRGQQVTLRCSSQSGHNTVSWYQQALGQGPQFIFQYYREEENGRGNFPPRFSGLQFPNYSSELNVNALELDDSALYLCASSHGQGYYEQFFGPGTRLTVL.